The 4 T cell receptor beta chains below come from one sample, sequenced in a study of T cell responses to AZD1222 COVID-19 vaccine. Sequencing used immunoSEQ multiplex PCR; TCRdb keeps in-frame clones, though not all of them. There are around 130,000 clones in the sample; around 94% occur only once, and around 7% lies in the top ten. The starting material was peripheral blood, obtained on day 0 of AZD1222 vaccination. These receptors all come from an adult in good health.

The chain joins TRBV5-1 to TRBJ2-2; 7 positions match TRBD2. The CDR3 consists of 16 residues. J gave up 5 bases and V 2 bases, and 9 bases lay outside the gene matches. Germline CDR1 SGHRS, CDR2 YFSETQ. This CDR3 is CASSFPRAGATGELFF. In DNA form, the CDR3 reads TGCGCCAGCAGCTTCCCTAGGGCGGGAGCAACCGGGGAGCTGTTTTTT. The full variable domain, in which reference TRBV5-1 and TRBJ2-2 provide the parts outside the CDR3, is KAGVTQTPRYLIKTRGQQVTLSCSPISGHRSVSWYQQTPGQGLQFLFEYFSETQRNKGNFPGRFSGRQFSNSRSEMNVSTLELGDSALYLCASSFPRAGATGELFFGEGSRLTVL.

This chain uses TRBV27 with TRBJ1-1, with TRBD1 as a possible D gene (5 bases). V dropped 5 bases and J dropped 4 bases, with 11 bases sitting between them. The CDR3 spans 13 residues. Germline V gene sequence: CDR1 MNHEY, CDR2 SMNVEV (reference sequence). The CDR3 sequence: CASSPGWVTEAFF. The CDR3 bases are TGTGCCAGCAGTCCAGGGTGGGTCACTGAAGCTTTCTTT.

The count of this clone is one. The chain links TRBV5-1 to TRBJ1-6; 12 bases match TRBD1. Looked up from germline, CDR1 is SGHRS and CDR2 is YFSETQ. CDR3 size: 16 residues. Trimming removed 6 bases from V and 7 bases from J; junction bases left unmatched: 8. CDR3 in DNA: TGCGCCAGCACCTATACCGGGACAGGGGGCAATTCACCCCTCCACTTT. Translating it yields CASTYTGTGGNSPLHF.

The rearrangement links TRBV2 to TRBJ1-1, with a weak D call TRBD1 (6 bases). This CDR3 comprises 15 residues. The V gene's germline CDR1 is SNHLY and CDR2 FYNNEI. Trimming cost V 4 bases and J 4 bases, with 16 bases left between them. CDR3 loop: CASSAHRELGTEAFF. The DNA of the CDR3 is TGTGCCAGCAGTGCTCACAGGGAGTTGGGCACTGAAGCTTTCTTT.